A single sample gave rise to the 8 T cell receptor beta chains below, sequenced in a study of T cells in Graves' hyperthyroidism and ophthalmopathy. Amplification targeted TCR beta CDR3 regions from RNA transcripts. An initial round of RT-PCR targeting the TCR CDR3 relied on the HTBI primer set. TCRdb re-called the multiplex PCR reads with MiXCR, one entry per CDR3 protein. Seen here are about 340,000 distinct CDR3 sequences, around 23% observed once, and the top ten hold over 40%. Sample: blood. The receptor set was obtained from a woman between 50 and 59 years old with Graves' hyperthyroidism.

In this sample, this clonotype turned up many times. The chain carries TRBV9 and TRBJ2-1; TRBD1 aligns across 8 bases. Trimming removed 3 bases from V and 6 bases from J; junction bases left unmatched: 8. The CDR3 has 15 amino acids. Looked up from germline, CDR1 is SGDLS and CDR2 is YYNGEE. In DNA form, the CDR3 reads TGTGCCAGCAGCGCGACAGGGGACGCGATCAATGAGCAGTTCTTC. Protein product: CASSATGDAINEQFF.

There are many counts of this clonotype. The gene calls are TRBV5-5 and TRBJ2-5, with TRBD2 as a possible D gene (6 bases). V dropped 1 base and J dropped 2 bases, with 15 bases sitting between them. From germline, CDR1 is SGHKS and CDR2 YYEKEE (reference sequence). The CDR3 runs to 16 residues. The CDR3 here is CASSLWTGTSQETQYF. The DNA of the CDR3 is TGTGCCAGCAGCTTGTGGACCGGGACTTCACAAGAGACCCAGTACTTC.

V and J are TRBV20-1 and TRBJ2-1; D tentatively reads TRBD1 or TRBD2 (5 bases each). The germline V and J ends were trimmed by 6 bases and 6 bases, with 15 bases remaining between them. The CDR3 is 13 amino acids. Germline CDR1 reads DFQATT; CDR2 reads SNEGSKA (reference sequence). CDR3 sequence (DNA): TGCAGTGCCCGTAAGGGGAGCAGCAATGAGCAGTTCTTC. This translates into CSARKGSSNEQFF.

The chain uses TRBV28 and TRBJ2-7; TRBD1 matches at 8 bases. J was trimmed by 1 base and V by 5 bases; bases with no gene match: 16. The V gene's germline CDR1 is MDHEN and CDR2 SYDVKM. This CDR3 contains 18 residues. The CDR3 bases are TGTGCCAGCAGTATAGCTATAACCGGGACAGGAATATCCTACGAGCAGTACTTC. Its protein product is CASSIAITGTGISYEQYF.

This clonotype has at least ten counts. This chain joins TRBV6-1 and TRBJ2-3; D is undetermined. CDR1 and CDR2 (germline): MNHNS, SASEGT. Deletions cut 3 bases from V and 0 bases from J, with 10 bases between. This CDR3 has 15 residues. The CDR3 nucleotides read TGTGCCAGCAGTGACCCTAATAGTAGCACAGATACGCAGTATTTT. Translating gives CASSDPNSSTDTQYF.

This clonotype was seen repeatedly, ten times or more. The chain joins TRBV5-6 to TRBJ2-7; D remains unclear. The CDR3 is made up of 13 amino acids. The germline V gene encodes CDR1 SGHDT and CDR2 YYEEEE. The V gene lost 2 bases and the J gene lost 6 bases, with 12 bases spanning the gap. CDR3 in DNA: TGTGCCAGCAGCTTAGGTCAGGTGGGCGAGCAGTACTTC. It encodes CASSLGQVGEQYF.

Many counts were recorded for this clonotype. The chain has TRBV3-1 and TRBJ1-1; D is ambiguous. Germline V gives CDR1 LGHDT, CDR2 YNNKEL (reference sequence). The CDR3 length is 14 residues. V shed 1 base and J shed 3 bases, with 9 bases lying between them. CDR3 sequence reads: CASSQVEGYTEAFF. CDR3 sequence (DNA): TGTGCCAGCAGCCAAGTCGAGGGTTACACTGAAGCTTTCTTT.

This clonotype was observed many times. The chain recombines TRBV28 with TRBJ2-1; no clear D gene. This CDR3 contains 14 residues. V dropped 7 bases and J dropped 3 bases, with 13 bases sitting between them. The germline V gene encodes CDR1 MDHEN and CDR2 SYDVKM. CDR3 bases: TGTGCCAGCACCCAGTCGGTAGGCTACAATGAGCAGTTCTTC. Its translation: CASTQSVGYNEQFF.